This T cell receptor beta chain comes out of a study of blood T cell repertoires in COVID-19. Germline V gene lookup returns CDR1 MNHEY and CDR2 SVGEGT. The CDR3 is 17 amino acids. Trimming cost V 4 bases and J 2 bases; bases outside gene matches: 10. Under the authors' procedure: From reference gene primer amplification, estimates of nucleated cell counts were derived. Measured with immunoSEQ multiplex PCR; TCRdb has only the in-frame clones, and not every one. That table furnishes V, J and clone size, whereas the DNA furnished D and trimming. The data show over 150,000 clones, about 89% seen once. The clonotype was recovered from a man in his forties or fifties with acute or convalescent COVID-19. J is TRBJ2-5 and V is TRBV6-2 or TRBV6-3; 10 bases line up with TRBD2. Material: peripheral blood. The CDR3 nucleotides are TGTGCCAGCAGTTGGCCCTCAGGACTAGCGGCACAAGAGACCCAGTACTTC. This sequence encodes CASSWPSGLAAQETQYF.